This T cell receptor beta chain came from a study of shared clonotypes between healthy human individuals. Libraries were prepared by immunoSEQ multiplex PCR; TCRdb keeps only in-frame clonotypes and omits some of them. The sample yields some 2,000,000 clones, 90% to 96% seen once. This CDR3 has 14 residues. The germline CDR1 and CDR2 sequences are SGHNT and YYREEE (reference sequence). The V end was cut by 0 bases, the J end by 5 bases, with 8 bases between. This TCR derives from a man younger than 30 in good health. The sample taken for sequencing was naive CD4+ T cells sorted from blood. Subset reported: CD45RA+ positively selected. The rearrangement joins TRBV5-4 to TRBJ2-2; D is perhaps TRBD1 or TRBD2 (5 bases each). The CDR3 DNA reads TGTGCCAGCAGCTTGGTGGGGGAAACCGGGGAGCTGTTTTTT. This encodes CASSLVGETGELFF.